The 26 T cell receptor beta chains presented below share a single source sample, sequenced in a study of regulatory T cells in long-lasting Graves disease. Through Arm-PCR of CDR3 regions and iRepertoire HTBI primers, TCR beta libraries were built. In TCRdb, the multiplex PCR reads were re-called with MiXCR into one record per CDR3 protein. Found here are approximately 270,000 distinct CDR3 sequences, 15% to 20% of them singletons; the top ten hold approximately 14%. Described time point: newly diagnosed GD, antithyroid drugs for less than 3 months. Construction of the TCR library relied on RNA isolated from PBMCs. These data were also reused for a study on T cells in Graves' hyperthyroidism and ophthalmopathy.

The material sequenced was peripheral blood mononuclear cells (PBMCs), taken at new diagnosis, from a patient treated with antithyroid drugs. The receptors were sampled from a young woman with Graves disease.

This clonotype was seen at least ten times. The DNA for the CDR3 is TGCAGCGTTGACCAGGGGGCCGATGAAAAACTGTTTTTT. It specifies CSVDQGADEKLFF. V gene TRBV29-1 combines with J gene TRBJ1-4, with 8 bases that match TRBD1. This CDR3 is 13 amino acids long. Germline lookup yields CDR1 SQVTM and CDR2 ANQGSEA. J was trimmed by 6 bases and V by 3 bases; bases with no gene match: 3.

The chain employs TRBV20-1 and TRBJ2-1; D may correspond to TRBD1 or TRBD2 (5 bases each). Germline values: CDR1 DFQATT, CDR2 SNEGSKA (reference sequence). This CDR3 contains 12 residues. The V end lost 0 bases, the J end lost 13 bases, and 13 bases lay between the germline ends. The CDR3 DNA is TGCAGTGCTAGAGAAGTCGAGGGGCACCAGTTCTTC. Translating gives CSAREVEGHQFF.

This clonotype was seen ten or more times. The chain carries TRBV6-1 and TRBJ2-2; D is perhaps TRBD1 (6 bases). Looked up from germline, CDR1 is MNHNS and CDR2 is SASEGT. Trimming shortened V by 10 bases and J by 4 bases, and 19 bases separated the two germline ends. CDR3 length equals 15 residues. The CDR3 reads CATRQDRRSTGELFF. The CDR3 nucleotides read TGTGCCACCAGACAGGACAGAAGATCCACCGGGGAGCTGTTTTTT.

The table lists this clonotype with many counts. The chain has TRBV28 and TRBJ2-2, with 8 bases identical to TRBD1. In germline, CDR1 is MDHEN, CDR2 SYDVKM. The V segment lost 5 bases and the J segment 4 bases; nucleotides outside the gene matches: 3. The CDR3 totals 14 residues. The CDR3 DNA follows: TGTGCCAGCAGTGTGGACAGGGTCACCGGGGAGCTGTTTTTT. Its translation: CASSVDRVTGELFF.

This clonotype was detected a few times. The gene calls are TRBV4-1 and TRBJ2-3; no clear D gene. Germline-derived CDR1 and CDR2 are MGHRA and YSYEKL. This CDR3 spans 12 amino acids. V was trimmed by 0 bases and J by 5 bases, leaving 3 bases between them. This CDR3 is CASSQDLDTQYF. The CDR3 DNA sequence: TGCGCCAGCAGCCAAGATCTAGATACGCAGTATTTT.

This clonotype came up a few times. A read error is possible here, since a much larger clone lies one base away. This rearrangement joins TRBV3-1 to TRBJ1-2; 7 bases agree with TRBD1. Germline loops: CDR1 LGHDT, CDR2 YNNKEL (reference sequence). This CDR3 comprises 14 residues. Germline trimming cut 4 bases from V and 5 bases from J; bases unmatched to any gene: 7. As DNA, the CDR3 is TGTGCCAGCAGCCGAGCGTTACAGGGGTATGGCTACACCTTC. This translates into CASSRALQGYGYTF.

The table lists this clonotype with many counts. The gene calls are TRBV20-1 and TRBJ2-1; D not certain. Germline V CDR1 and CDR2: DFQATT, SNEGSKA (reference sequence). V shed 0 bases and J shed 0 bases, with 12 bases lying between them. The CDR3 loop spans 16 amino acids. The CDR3 DNA follows: TGCAGTGCTAGAGATTACGACCCACGCTCCTACAATGAGCAGTTCTTC. Translation: CSARDYDPRSYNEQFF.

V usage is TRBV6-1 and J usage is TRBJ1-2, with D tentatively TRBD1 (6 bases). Looked up from germline, CDR1 is MNHNS and CDR2 is SASEGT. V was cut by 1 base and J by 8 bases, with 14 bases left in between. This CDR3 contains 14 residues. In DNA, the CDR3 is TGTGCCAGCAGTGAAGAGGGGGGGTTGGACGGCTACACCTTC. Encoded protein: CASSEEGGLDGYTF.

This clonotype has more than one count but fewer than ten. The genes are TRBV29-1 and TRBJ1-2, with 7 bases that match TRBD1. The V and J ends lost 5 bases and 3 bases, in that order; junction bases with no gene match: 9. Germline values: CDR1 SQVTM, CDR2 ANQGSEA. The length of the CDR3 is 14 residues. In nucleotides, the CDR3 is TGCAGCGTTACCCCGACAGGGAGTGACTATGGCTACACCTTC. Residues: CSVTPTGSDYGYTF.

There are many counts of this clonotype. The chain couples TRBV20-1 to TRBJ1-1, with TRBD1 as a possible D gene (6 bases). Germline V gives CDR1 DFQATT, CDR2 SNEGSKA (reference sequence). Trimming cost V 5 bases and J 1 base, with 14 bases left between them. The CDR3 length is 14 residues. The CDR3 here is CSASSQTGNTEAFF. Written as DNA, the CDR3 is TGCAGTGCTTCTTCCCAGACAGGGAACACTGAAGCTTTCTTT.

The V call is TRBV20-1, the J call TRBJ2-3; TRBD1 matches 8 bases. Trimming at V came to 1 base and at J to 6 bases, leaving 6 bases not matched to a gene. The germline V gene has CDR1 DFQATT and CDR2 SNEGSKA (reference sequence). The CDR3 covers 14 residues. CDR3 coding DNA: TGCAGTGCTAGAGGGACAGGGCTTTCGGATACGCAGTATTTT. Translated: CSARGTGLSDTQYF.

Many counts were recorded for this clonotype. The V and J genes are TRBV2 and TRBJ2-1; D is undetermined. Looked up from germline, CDR1 is SNHLY and CDR2 is FYNNEI. The CDR3 length is 13 residues. Trimming pared 7 bases from V and 5 bases from J, leaving 12 bases between. This CDR3 is CASMRGLNNEQFF. In nucleotides, the CDR3 is TGTGCCAGCATGAGAGGTTTGAACAATGAGCAGTTCTTC.

In its sample, this clonotype was seen many times. The chain recombines TRBV19 with TRBJ1-2, with a tentative D call TRBD1 (6 bases). The CDR3 runs 14 residues. CDR1 and CDR2 (germline): LNHDA, SQIVND (reference sequence). V was trimmed by 3 bases and J by 4 bases, leaving 12 bases between them. The CDR3 region is CASSILQGGYGYTF. CDR3 nucleotide sequence: TGTGCCAGTAGTATTCTACAGGGAGGCTATGGCTACACCTTC.

This clonotype was counted a single time. This chain connects TRBV20-1 to TRBJ1-2; 9 bases agree with TRBD1. This CDR3 is 13 amino acids long. V shed 5 bases, J shed 6 bases, and the junction held 7 bases outside the gene matches. Germline lookup yields CDR1 DFQATT and CDR2 SNEGSKA (reference sequence). CDR3 nucleotide sequence: TGCAGTGCTTATACAGGGGGCGCCCATGGCTACACCTTC. This translates into CSAYTGGAHGYTF.

The count of this clonotype is one. The chain combines TRBV30 with TRBJ2-2; D is unclear. Trimming removed 3 bases at V and 5 bases at J, with 10 bases between. Germline V gives CDR1 GTSNPN, CDR2 SVGIG (reference sequence). The CDR3 consists of 13 residues. The CDR3 DNA follows: TGTGCCTGGAGGACCCTATTGACCGGGGAGCTGTTTTTT. Amino acids: CAWRTLLTGELFF.

This clonotype was detected many times. CDR3: CASSQDRGTTYTDTQYF. CDR3 nucleotide sequence: TGTGCCAGCAGCCAAGATCGGGGGACTACATACACAGATACGCAGTATTTT. The chain has TRBV4-2 and TRBJ2-3; TRBD2 matches at 7 bases. This CDR3 contains 17 residues. The V gene end was trimmed by 0 bases and the J gene end by 2 bases; junction bases not matched to a gene: 8. In germline, CDR1 is LGHNA, CDR2 YNFKEQ.

Many counts were recorded for this clonotype. The chain links TRBV7-2 to TRBJ1-4; 7 bases map to TRBD1. Germline V gene data show CDR1 as SGHTA and CDR2 as FQGNSA. V lost 3 bases, J lost 6 bases, and 13 bases stayed unmatched. The CDR3 runs to 17 residues. The CDR3 is CASSFPEGASGYEKLFF. DNA for the CDR3: TGTGCCAGCAGCTTCCCCGAGGGGGCATCGGGGTATGAAAAACTGTTTTTT. Complete variable domain (other parts from reference TRBV7-2 and TRBJ1-4): GAGVSQSPSNKVTEKGKDVELRCDPISGHTALYWYRQSLGQGLEFLIYFQGNSAPDKSGLPSDRFSAERTGGSVSTLTIQRTQQEDSAVYLCASSFPEGASGYEKLFFGSGTQLSVL.

For this clonotype: This may stem from a read error, because a much larger clone lies one nucleotide away. J is TRBJ2-3 and V is TRBV10-3; D assignment may be TRBD1 or TRBD2 (5 bases each). The CDR3 totals 13 residues. The germline V gene encodes CDR1 ENHRY and CDR2 SYGVKD. This CDR3 is CTISHGASDTQYF. In DNA form, the CDR3 reads TGTACCATCAGTCACGGGGCTTCAGATACGCAGTATTTT.

The table lists this clonotype with many counts. The V gene is TRBV18, the J gene TRBJ1-1, with no clear D. Germline V gene data show CDR1 as KGHSH and CDR2 as LQKENI. Trimming stripped 1 base from V and 3 bases from J, with 9 bases between. The CDR3 spans 14 residues. CDR3 nucleotide sequence: TGTGCCAGCTCACCACGGCAGGTTGACACTGAAGCTTTCTTT. Amino acid sequence: CASSPRQVDTEAFF.

The table lists this clonotype with many counts. The rearrangement links TRBV2 to TRBJ2-3; 13 bases fit TRBD2. V lost 7 bases to trimming and J lost 13 bases; unmatched junction nucleotides: 5. In germline, CDR1 is SNHLY, CDR2 FYNNEI. The CDR3 contains 12 residues. Written as DNA, the CDR3 is TGTGCCAGCACTTCAACTAGCGGGGGGGAGTATTTT. Its translation: CASTSTSGGEYF.

This clonotype was seen at least ten times. This chain joins TRBV10-2 and TRBJ2-7, with a possible D match to TRBD2 (5 bases). The CDR3 is 12 amino acids. V lost 5 bases, J lost 6 bases, and 11 bases lay in between. Germline CDR1 WSHSY, CDR2 SAAADI. DNA of the CDR3: TGCGCCAGCAGTTGGGCACGGGGCGAGCAGTACTTC. Translating gives CASSWARGEQYF.

In this sample, this clonotype turned up many times. The V call is TRBV11-2, the J call TRBJ1-4; D perhaps matches TRBD1 (5 bases). This CDR3 region has 18 residues. Germline CDR1 SGHAT, CDR2 FQNNGV. Trimming cost V 0 bases and J 7 bases, with 21 bases left between them. CDR3 bases: TGTGCCAGCAGCTTAGATGTGCGCAGACCCGGGGGGGGTGAAAAACTGTTTTTT. It specifies CASSLDVRRPGGGEKLFF.

The rearrangement uses TRBV12-3 or TRBV12-4 and TRBJ1-2, with TRBD1 identical over 9 bases. The CDR3 length is 13 residues. V lost 4 bases to trimming and J lost 5 bases; unmatched junction nucleotides: 2. In DNA, the CDR3 is TGTGCCAGCAGTTCGACAGGGGGTTATGGCTACACCTTC. This codes for CASSSTGGYGYTF.

This clonotype was found many times. The chain is built from TRBV24-1 and TRBJ2-3, with 11 bases matching TRBD2. With V trimmed by 4 bases and J by 5 bases, 7 bases remained unmatched. CDR1 KGHDR and CDR2 SFDVKD come from the germline V gene. The CDR3 covers 16 residues. In nucleotides, the CDR3 is TGTGCCACCAGTGAGACCCTAGCGGGGGGAAGAGATACGCAGTATTTT. Its protein product is CATSETLAGGRDTQYF.

This clonotype showed up many times. The chain has TRBV27 and TRBJ2-1; 10 bases agree with TRBD2. The V gene end was trimmed by 5 bases and the J gene end by 7 bases; junction bases not matched to a gene: 8. Germline values: CDR1 MNHEY, CDR2 SMNVEV (reference sequence). The CDR3 sequence is 15 residues long. The CDR3 here is CASSPWGLAWNEQFF. In nucleotides, the CDR3 is TGTGCCAGCAGTCCTTGGGGACTAGCGTGGAATGAGCAGTTCTTC.

This clonotype came up many times. The rearrangement joins TRBV12-3 or TRBV12-4 to TRBJ1-1; a weak D match, TRBD1 (5 bases). The CDR3 is 14 residues long. V lost 5 bases and J lost 7, with 17 bases in between. The DNA of the CDR3 is TGTGCCAGCAGTGGGACGTATTTTCTCGGTGAAGCTTTCTTT. Translated, it gives CASSGTYFLGEAFF.